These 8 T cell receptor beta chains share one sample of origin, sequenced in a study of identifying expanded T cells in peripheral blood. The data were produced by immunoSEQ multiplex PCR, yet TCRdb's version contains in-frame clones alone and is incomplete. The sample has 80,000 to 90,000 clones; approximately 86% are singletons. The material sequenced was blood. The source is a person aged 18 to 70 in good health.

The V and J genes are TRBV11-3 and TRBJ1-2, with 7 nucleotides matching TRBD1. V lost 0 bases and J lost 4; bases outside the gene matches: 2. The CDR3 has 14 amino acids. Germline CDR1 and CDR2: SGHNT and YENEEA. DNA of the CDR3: TGTGCCAGCAGCTTAGAGACAGGGACCTATGGCTACACCTTC. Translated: CASSLETGTYGYTF.

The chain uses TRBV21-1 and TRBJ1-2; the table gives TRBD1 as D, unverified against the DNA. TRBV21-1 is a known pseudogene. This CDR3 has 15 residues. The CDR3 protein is CASSKKIGTYYGYTF. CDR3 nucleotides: TGTGCCAGCAGCAAAAAAATTGGGACATACTATGGCTACACCTTC.

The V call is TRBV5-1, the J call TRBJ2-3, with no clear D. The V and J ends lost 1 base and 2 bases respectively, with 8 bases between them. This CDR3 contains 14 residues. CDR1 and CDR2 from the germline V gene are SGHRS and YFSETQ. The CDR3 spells CASSLSTPTDTQYF. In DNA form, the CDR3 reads TGCGCCAGCAGCTTGAGCACCCCCACAGATACGCAGTATTTT.

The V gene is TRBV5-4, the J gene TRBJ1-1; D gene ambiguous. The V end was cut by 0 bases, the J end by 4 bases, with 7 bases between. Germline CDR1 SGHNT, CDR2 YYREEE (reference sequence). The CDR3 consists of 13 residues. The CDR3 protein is CASSLATGTEAFF. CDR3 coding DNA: TGTGCCAGCAGCTTGGCCACGGGCACTGAAGCTTTCTTT. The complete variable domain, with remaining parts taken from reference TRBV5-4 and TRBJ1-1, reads ETGVTQSPTHLIKTRGQQVTLRCSSQSGHNTVSWYQQALGQGPQFIFQYYREEENGRGNFPPRFSGLQFPNYSSELNVNALELDDSALYLCASSLATGTEAFFGQGTRLTVV.

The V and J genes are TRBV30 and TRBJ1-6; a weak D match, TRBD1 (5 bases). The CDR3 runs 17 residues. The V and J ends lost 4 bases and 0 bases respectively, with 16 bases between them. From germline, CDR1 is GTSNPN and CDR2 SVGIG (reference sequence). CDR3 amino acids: CAWIASGLSSYNSPLHF. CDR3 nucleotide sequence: TGTGCCTGGATCGCCTCGGGACTGAGCTCCTATAATTCACCCCTCCACTTT.

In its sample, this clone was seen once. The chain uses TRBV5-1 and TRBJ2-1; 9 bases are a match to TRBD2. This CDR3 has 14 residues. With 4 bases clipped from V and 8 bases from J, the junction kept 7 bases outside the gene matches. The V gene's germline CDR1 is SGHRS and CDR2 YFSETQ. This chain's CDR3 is CASSLRGGDDEQFF. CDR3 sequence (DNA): TGCGCCAGCAGCCTCCGCGGGGGGGACGATGAGCAGTTCTTC.

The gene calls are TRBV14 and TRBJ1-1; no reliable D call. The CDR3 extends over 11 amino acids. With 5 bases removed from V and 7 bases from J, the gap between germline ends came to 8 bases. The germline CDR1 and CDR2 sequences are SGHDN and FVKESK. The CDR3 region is CASSNPHEAFF. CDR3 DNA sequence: TGTGCCAGCAGCAACCCCCATGAAGCTTTCTTT. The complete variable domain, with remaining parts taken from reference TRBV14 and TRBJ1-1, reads EAGVTQFPSHSVIEKGQTVTLRCDPISGHDNLYWYRRVMGKEIKFLLHFVKESKQDESGMPNNRFLAERTGGTYSTLKVQPAELEDSGVYFCASSNPHEAFFGQGTRLTVV.

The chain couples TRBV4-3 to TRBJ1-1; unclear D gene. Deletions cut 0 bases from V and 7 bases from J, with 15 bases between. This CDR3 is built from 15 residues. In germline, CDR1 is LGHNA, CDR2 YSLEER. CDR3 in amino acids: CASSQDSGPTIEAFF. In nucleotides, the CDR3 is TGCGCCAGCAGCCAAGACTCCGGGCCCACCATTGAAGCTTTCTTT.